These 19 T cell receptor beta chains came from one sample sequenced in a study of blood T cell repertoires in COVID-19. Assay: immunoSEQ multiplex PCR; the TCRdb copy retains only in-frame clones and omits some. The table records roughly 150,000 clones, around 82% of them present only once. Sequencing was carried out using PBMCs or T cells enriched from blood (not recorded which). The receptors derive from a woman aged 45-60 years who had recovered from COVID-19.

This chain links TRBV28 with TRBJ2-7; D is undetermined. The germline V and J ends were trimmed by 3 bases and 7 bases, with 10 bases remaining between them. Germline lookup yields CDR1 MDHEN and CDR2 SYDVKM. There are 12 residues in the CDR3. The CDR3 DNA reads as TGTGCCAGCAGTTTGCGGCAAGAGGAGCAGTACGTC. Translated, it gives CASSLRQEEQYV.

V gene TRBV18 combines with J gene TRBJ1-5; TRBD1 might be the D (6 bases). V shed 2 bases and J shed 8 bases, with 7 bases lying between them. CDR1 KGHSH and CDR2 LQKENI come from the germline V gene. This CDR3 has 12 residues. This CDR3 is CASSPSGEPQHF. In nucleotides, the CDR3 is TGTGCCAGCTCACCATCAGGGGAGCCCCAGCATTTT.

This chain joins TRBV9 and TRBJ2-2, with 8 positions matching TRBD1. This CDR3 has 14 amino acids. V lost 4 bases to trimming and J lost 4 bases; unmatched junction nucleotides: 3. CDR1 and CDR2 (germline): SGDLS, YYNGEE. The DNA for the CDR3 is TGTGCCAGCAGCCGGACAGGGTCCACCGGGGAGCTGTTTTTT. This gives the protein CASSRTGSTGELFF.

The chain is built from TRBV3-1 (or the pseudogene TRBV3-2) and TRBJ1-1, with unresolved D. This CDR3 spans 15 amino acids. The V end was cut by 2 bases, the J end by 6 bases, with 16 bases between. The germline V gene encodes CDR1 LGHDT and CDR2 YNNKEL (reference sequence). CDR3 nucleotide sequence: TGTGCCAGCAGCCAACCCACGGACGGGGAACCTGAAGCTTTCTTT. This encodes CASSQPTDGEPEAFF.

V is TRBV11-2 and J is TRBJ2-7; 9 bases fit TRBD1. This CDR3 has 13 amino acids. CDR1 and CDR2 (germline): SGHAT, FQNNGV. V lost 5 bases and J lost 6; bases outside the gene matches: 5. Written as DNA, the CDR3 is TGTGCCAGCAGCCCGGGACAGGGAAGCGAGCAGTACTTC. Encoded protein: CASSPGQGSEQYF.

J is TRBJ1-2 and V is TRBV19, with no clear D. Trimming removed 2 bases from V and 0 bases from J, with 7 bases in between. Germline V gene sequence: CDR1 LNHDA, CDR2 SQIVND (reference sequence). The CDR3 has 14 amino acids. In nucleotides, the CDR3 is TGTGCCAGTAGTATATCCAGTGCTAACTATGGCTACACCTTC. This gives the protein CASSISSANYGYTF.

CDR3 in amino acids: CASSPTNKQISAEAFF. CDR3 sequence (DNA): TGTGCCAGCAGCCCCACCAATAAGCAAATATCGGCTGAAGCTTTCTTT. The rearrangement uses TRBV7-2 and TRBJ1-1; no reliable D call. CDR3 length: 16 amino acids. The germline CDR1 and CDR2 sequences are SGHTA and FQGNSA. The V end was cut by 5 bases, the J end by 6 bases, with 22 bases between.

The chain links TRBV28 to TRBJ2-5, with 7 bases aligning to TRBD1. The CDR3 contains 16 residues. Germline V lookup: CDR1 MDHEN, CDR2 SYDVKM. Trimming cost V 6 bases and J 1 base; bases outside gene matches: 11. CDR3 sequence reads: CASSVTPGQLQETQYF. CDR3 DNA sequence: TGTGCCAGCAGCGTTACTCCGGGACAGCTCCAAGAGACCCAGTACTTC.

This clone came up once. The chain is built from TRBV10-3 and TRBJ1-6, with TRBD1 identical over 8 bases. This CDR3 comprises 15 residues. Germline CDR1 is ENHRY and CDR2 is SYGVKD. The J segment lost 8 bases and the V segment lost 3 bases, leaving 6 bases of the junction unmatched. CDR3 DNA sequence: TGTGCCATCAGTGACGGACAGGGTAAAGATTCACCCCTCCACTTT. The encoded protein is CAISDGQGKDSPLHF.

V is TRBV3-1 (or the pseudogene TRBV3-2) and J is TRBJ2-5, with D tentatively TRBD2 (7 bases). V was shortened by 4 bases and J by 7 bases, with 19 bases between the two germline ends. The CDR3 consists of 15 residues. Germline assignment: CDR1 LGHDT and CDR2 YNNKEL (reference sequence). DNA for the CDR3: TGTGCCAGCAGCCGTTTCTCGGGGGGCCGTGGGACCCAGTACTTC. Residues: CASSRFSGGRGTQYF.

The CDR3 is CASRPSGIPRETQYF. The DNA for the CDR3 is TGTGCCAGCAGGCCCAGCGGAATACCGAGGGAGACCCAGTACTTC. The V and J genes are TRBV5-4 and TRBJ2-5; D possibly corresponds to TRBD2 (5 bases). Germline V gene data show CDR1 as SGHNT and CDR2 as YYREEE (reference sequence). The CDR3 loop spans 15 amino acids. The V end lost 5 bases, the J end lost 5 bases, and 19 bases lay between the germline ends.

This clone was counted once. The rearrangement joins TRBV5-4 to TRBJ2-3; 7 nucleotides match TRBD2. V dropped 9 bases and J dropped 2; count of bases not matched to a gene: 6. The germline V gene encodes CDR1 SGHNT and CDR2 YYREEE (reference sequence). The CDR3 is 13 residues long. The chain's CDR3 is CATRGENTDTQYF. In nucleotides, the CDR3 is TGTGCCACCCGGGGGGAAAACACAGATACGCAGTATTTT.

The chain is built from TRBV7-9 and TRBJ1-1; D may be TRBD1 (5 bases). Germline V gene lookup returns CDR1 SEHNR and CDR2 FQNEAQ (reference sequence). The CDR3 loop spans 14 amino acids. Trimming took off 2 bases at V and 8 bases at J, with 15 bases between the two ends. CDR3 protein: CASSLQGESTEAFF. CDR3 coding DNA: TGTGCCAGCAGCTTACAGGGTGAGTCTACAGAAGCTTTCTTT.

The CDR3 DNA reads as TGTGCCAGCAGCTTAGGGGGGCAGAGCTACGAGCAGTACGTC. Protein: CASSLGGQSYEQYV. This chain uses TRBV7-2 with TRBJ2-7; the D gene is possibly TRBD1 (6 bases). V gave up 1 base and J gave up 3 bases, with 10 bases separating them. The length of the CDR3 is 14 residues. The V gene's germline CDR1 is SGHTA and CDR2 FQGNSA.

The chain links TRBV19 to TRBJ1-6; maybe TRBD1 (6 bases). The CDR3 length is 17 residues. Between the trimmed V and J ends, which lost 5 bases and 0 bases, there was a span of 14 bases. Germline-derived CDR1 and CDR2 are LNHDA and SQIVND (reference sequence). CDR3 loop: CASSGAGRGSYNSPLHF. The CDR3 nucleotides are TGTGCCAGTAGTGGCGCGGGCAGGGGCTCCTATAATTCACCCCTCCACTTT.

This chain links TRBV2 with TRBJ1-1, with D perhaps matching TRBD1 (5 bases). The V and J ends lost 6 bases and 0 bases respectively, with 11 bases between them. Germline V CDR1 and CDR2: SNHLY, FYNNEI. The CDR3 is made up of 14 amino acids. The DNA for the CDR3 is TGTGCCAGCAGCGACAGCAAGATGAACACTGAAGCTTTCTTT. Its protein product is CASSDSKMNTEAFF.

The rearrangement uses TRBV4-1 and TRBJ1-5; a weak D match, TRBD1 (5 bases). Germline V gene data show CDR1 as MGHRA and CDR2 as YSYEKL. V was cut by 2 bases and J by 3 bases, with 14 bases left in between. The CDR3 is made up of 16 amino acids. CDR3 nucleotide sequence: TGCGCCAGCAGCCAATCGCCGCGGGGCAACAATCAGCCCCAGCATTTT. Amino acid sequence: CASSQSPRGNNQPQHF.

The CDR3 reads CASSGDRGRPEAFF. In nucleotides, the CDR3 is TGTGCCAGCTCGGGGGACAGGGGGCGACCTGAAGCTTTCTTT. The rearrangement uses TRBV2 and TRBJ1-1; 12 positions agree with TRBD1. The ends lost 8 bases at V and 6 bases at J; junction bases unmatched: 7. CDR1 SNHLY and CDR2 FYNNEI come from the germline V gene. This CDR3 has 14 residues.

The V call is TRBV12-3 or TRBV12-4, the J call TRBJ1-2; TRBD1 matches 9 bases. This CDR3 has 12 residues. The ends lost 5 bases at V and 9 bases at J; junction bases unmatched: 4. The CDR3 DNA reads as TGTGCCAGCAGTGGGACAGGGAGTAGCTACACCTTC. This encodes CASSGTGSSYTF.